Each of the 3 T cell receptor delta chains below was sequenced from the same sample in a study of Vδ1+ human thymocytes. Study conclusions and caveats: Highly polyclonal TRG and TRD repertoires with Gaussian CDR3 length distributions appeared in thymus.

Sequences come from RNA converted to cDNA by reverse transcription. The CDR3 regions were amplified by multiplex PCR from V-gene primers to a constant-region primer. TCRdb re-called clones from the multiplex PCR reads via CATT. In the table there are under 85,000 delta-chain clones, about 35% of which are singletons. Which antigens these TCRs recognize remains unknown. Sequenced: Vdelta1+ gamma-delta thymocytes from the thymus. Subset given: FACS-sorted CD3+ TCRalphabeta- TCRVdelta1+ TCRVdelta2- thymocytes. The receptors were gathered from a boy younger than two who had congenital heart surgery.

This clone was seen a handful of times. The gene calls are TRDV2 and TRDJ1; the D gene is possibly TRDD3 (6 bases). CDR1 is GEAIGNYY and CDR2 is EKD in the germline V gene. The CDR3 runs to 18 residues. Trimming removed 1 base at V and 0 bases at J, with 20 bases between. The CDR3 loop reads CACDTLGDTGEYTDKLIF. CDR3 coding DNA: TGTGCCTGTGACACGCTGGGCGATACGGGGGAGTACACCGATAAACTCATCTTT.

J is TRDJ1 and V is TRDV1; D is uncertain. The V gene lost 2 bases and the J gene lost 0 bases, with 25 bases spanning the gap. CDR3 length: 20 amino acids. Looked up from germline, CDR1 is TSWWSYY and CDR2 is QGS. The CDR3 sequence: CALGECSASPKPKYTDKLIF. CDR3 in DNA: TGTGCTCTTGGGGAATGTTCGGCGTCTCCCAAACCGAAGTACACCGATAAACTCATCTTT.

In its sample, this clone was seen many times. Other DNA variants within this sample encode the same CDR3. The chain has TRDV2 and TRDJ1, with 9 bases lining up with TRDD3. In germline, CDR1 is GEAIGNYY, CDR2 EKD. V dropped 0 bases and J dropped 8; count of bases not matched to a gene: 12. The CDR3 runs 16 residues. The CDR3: CACDTALGDPTEKLIF. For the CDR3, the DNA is TGTGCCTGTGACACCGCCCTGGGGGATCCCACGGAGAAACTCATCTTT.